This T cell receptor (beta chain) was profiled in a study of T-cell memory formation after mild COVID-19. Study conclusions and caveats: Whether day 37 second-wave clones are SARS-CoV-2-specific was not confirmed. Several responding clones turned up in pre-infection memory, indicating that cross-reactive memory may have taken part. Of the contracting clones, CD4+ ones lay mainly in CM and EM, and CD8+ ones in EMRA.

A few counts support this clonotype. Antigen specificity is unknown. TCRdb reprocessed the 5' RACE reads via MiXCR and lists one record per CDR3 protein. Seen here are some 250,000 distinct CDR3 sequences, roughly 17% observed once, and the top ten hold 20% to 25%. The CDR3 is made up of 13 amino acids. Germline loops: CDR1 LNHDA, CDR2 SQIVND (reference sequence). Between the trimmed V and J ends, which lost 9 bases and 4 bases, there was a span of 15 bases. The TCR was taken from a man aged 18 to 30 who had mild COVID-19 (a few samples of this study predate the infection). Cell type and time point are not known. The specimen sequenced was PBMCs or a T cell subset sorted from them (not recorded which). This chain uses TRBV19 with TRBJ1-2; possibly TRBD1 for D (5 bases). The DNA for the CDR3 is TGTGCCAGCGACAGTCCAACAGTCTATGGCTACACCTTC. Protein sequence: CASDSPTVYGYTF.